This TCR beta chain was profiled in a study of identifying expanded T cells in peripheral blood. Study-wide findings and caveats: Variance in clone template counts between approximately 2-week samples significantly increased with total template count across all healthy donors.

Germline CDR1 is SGHTS and CDR2 is YDEGEE. The CDR3 sequence is 13 residues long. Germline trimming cut 2 bases from V and 6 bases from J; bases unmatched to any gene: 4. Collection occurred without any documented infections or immune events in donors. About this clone: Antigen unknown.

Clones were read by immunoSEQ multiplex PCR, and TCRdb kept only the in-frame ones, dropping some. Of approximately 130,000 clones in the sample, approximately 80% were seen once. This rearrangement joins TRBV5-8 to TRBJ1-1, with TRBD1 matching over 7 bases. Source material: blood. The TCR was taken from a person aged 18 to 75 in good health. CDR3 loop: CASSFQGGAEAFF. The CDR3, as DNA: TGTGCCAGCAGCTTCCAGGGGGGGGCTGAAGCTTTCTTT.